Listed below are T cell receptor beta chains from one sample, sequenced in a study of OX40 agonist ivuxolimab in advanced cancers. TCRdb's copy holds only in-frame clones and misses some; the assay was immunoSEQ multiplex PCR. Of tens of thousands of clones in the sample, 70% to 90% were seen once. The sequencing used CD4+ or CD8+ T cells sorted from blood, collected in a trial of the OX40 agonist ivuxolimab. Receptor source: an adult with an advanced solid tumor such as melanoma, head and neck, liver or kidney cancer. Both conserved end residues are part of each CDR3. Each record gives: J gene, clone size, D gene, V gene, CDR3 protein, CDR3 DNA. The D gene is left open where the match is weak. Some rows mark clone size as missing; the rest say once, few, many or name a class of expanded clone.

>TRBJ2-7|few|TRBD1|TRBV6-6
CASTDGQGAYEQYF
TGTGCCAGCACCGACGGACAGGGGGCATACGAGCAGTACTTC
>TRBJ2-3|NA|NA|TRBV5-1
CASSFADTQYF
TGCGCCAGCAGCTTTGCGGATACGCAGTATTTT
>TRBJ1-5|NA|NA|TRBV7-2
CASSLSGFLDQPQHF
TGTGCCAGCAGCTTAAGCGGCTTTTTGGATCAGCCCCAGCATTTT
>TRBJ1-1|NA|NA|TRBV5-1
CASTPIGGVNTEAFF
TGCGCCAGCACCCCTATCGGGGGAGTGAACACTGAAGCTTTCTTT
>TRBJ1-2|NA|NA|TRBV7-9
CASTSDQDRGYTF
TGTGCCAGCACCTCGGACCAGGACCGGGGCTACACCTTC
>TRBJ2-6|NA|TRBD1|TRBV7-9
CASSRWTGGGAGANVLTF
TGTGCCAGCAGCCGTTGGACAGGGGGCGGAGCCGGGGCCAACGTCCTGACTTTC
>TRBJ2-5|NA|TRBD1|TRBV11-2
CASSQGQGPQETQYF
TGTGCCAGCAGCCAGGGACAGGGACCACAAGAGACCCAGTACTTC
>TRBJ2-1|once|NA|TRBV30
CAWSRNGHSYNEQFF
TGTGCCTGGAGTAGAAACGGGCACTCCTACAATGAGCAGTTCTTC
>TRBJ2-7|NA|TRBD2|TRBV6-6
CASSPVGLGSYEQYF
TGTGCCAGCAGTCCAGTGGGACTAGGCTCCTACGAGCAGTACTTC
>TRBJ1-2|NA|NA|TRBV6-1
CASSQDPNYGYTF
TGTGCCAGCAGCCAAGATCCTAACTATGGCTACACCTTC
>TRBJ2-5|NA|NA|TRBV6-5
CASSMGLAYPSQYF
TGTGCCAGCAGCATGGGGCTAGCCTATCCATCCCAGTACTTC
>TRBJ1-1|NA|NA|TRBV28
CASSGGKTEAFF
TGTGCCAGCAGTGGGGGGAAGACTGAAGCTTTCTTT
>TRBJ2-5|NA|TRBD1|TRBV7-2
CASSRTGSRQETQYF
TGTGCCAGCAGCCGGACAGGGTCGCGCCAAGAGACCCAGTACTTC
>TRBJ2-7|NA|TRBD2|TRBV5-1
CASSLGTSGRDYEQYF
TGCGCCAGCAGCCTCGGGACTAGCGGGAGGGACTACGAGCAGTACTTC
>TRBJ2-3|NA|NA|TRBV4-3
CASSQQDNGGDTQYF
TGCGCCAGCAGCCAACAGGATAACGGGGGAGATACGCAGTATTTT
>TRBJ2-3|NA|TRBD1|TRBV7-2
CASSQTGTVTDTQYF
TGTGCCAGCAGCCAGACCGGGACAGTCACAGATACGCAGTATTTT
>TRBJ2-1|once|TRBD1|TRBV5-5
CASNGQGRTYNEQFF
TGTGCCAGCAATGGACAGGGCCGCACCTACAATGAGCAGTTCTTC